The clone carrying this T cell receptor beta chain has at least ten counts. What it binds is unknown. MiXCR was run by TCRdb on the PCR reads, yielding one entry per CDR3 protein. The profile shows about 30,000 distinct CDR3 sequences, 40% to 60% of them singletons. These data belong to a study of esophageal squamous cell carcinoma under preoperative chemotherapy. Regarding time point: before preoperative PTX-NDP chemotherapy. Patients received paclitaxel-nedaplatin as preoperative chemotherapy before surgery. This CDR3 is 17 amino acids long. In germline, CDR1 is SEHNR, CDR2 FQNEAQ (reference sequence). J was trimmed by 7 bases and V by 5 bases; bases with no gene match: 8. Study findings and constraints: Abundant clones tended to shrink rather than expand after paclitaxel-nedaplatin.

This receptor was taken from a human donor with esophageal squamous cell carcinoma. The donor label of this sample is uncertain. The sample was taken from a patient given preoperative chemotherapy. The rearrangement links TRBV7-9 to TRBJ2-1, with 16 bases identical to TRBD2. CDR3 sequence: CASSISGTSGRENEQFF. The DNA for the CDR3 is TGTGCCAGCAGCATCTCAGGGACTAGCGGGAGGGAAAATGAGCAGTTCTTC.